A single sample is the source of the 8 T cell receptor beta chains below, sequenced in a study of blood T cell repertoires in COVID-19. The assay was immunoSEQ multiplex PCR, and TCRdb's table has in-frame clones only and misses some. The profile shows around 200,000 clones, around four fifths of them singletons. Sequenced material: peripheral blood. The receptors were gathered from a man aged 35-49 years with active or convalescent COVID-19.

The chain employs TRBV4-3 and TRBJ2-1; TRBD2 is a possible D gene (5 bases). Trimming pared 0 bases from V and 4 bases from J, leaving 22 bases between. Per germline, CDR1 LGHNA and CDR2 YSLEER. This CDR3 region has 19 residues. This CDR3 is CASSQDLLAGRSPYNEQFF. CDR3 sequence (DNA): TGCGCCAGCAGCCAAGATCTGCTAGCCGGTCGGTCCCCTTACAATGAGCAGTTCTTC.

DNA for the CDR3: TGTGCCAGCAGCCTCGGGAGGGGAACAGATACGCAGTATTTT. It encodes CASSLGRGTDTQYF. The chain carries TRBV7-2 and TRBJ2-3; 8 bases line up with TRBD2. Germline V gene lookup returns CDR1 SGHTA and CDR2 FQGNSA. The V segment lost 5 bases and the J segment 3 bases; nucleotides outside the gene matches: 4. This CDR3 region has 14 residues.

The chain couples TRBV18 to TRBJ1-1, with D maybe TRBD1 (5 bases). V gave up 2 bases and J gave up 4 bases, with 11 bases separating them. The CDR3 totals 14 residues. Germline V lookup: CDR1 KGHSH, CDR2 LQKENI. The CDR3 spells CASSPIPGGTEAFF. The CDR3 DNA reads TGTGCCAGCTCACCAATCCCGGGGGGCACTGAAGCTTTCTTT.

The CDR3 reads CASSSGQGDYGYTF. For the CDR3, the DNA is TGTGCCAGCAGCTCGGGACAGGGGGACTATGGCTACACCTTC. The rearrangement joins TRBV11-3 to TRBJ1-2; 11 nucleotides agree with TRBD1. There are 14 residues in the CDR3. Germline loops: CDR1 SGHNT, CDR2 YENEEA. The V and J ends lost 4 bases and 3 bases, in that order; junction bases with no gene match: 1.

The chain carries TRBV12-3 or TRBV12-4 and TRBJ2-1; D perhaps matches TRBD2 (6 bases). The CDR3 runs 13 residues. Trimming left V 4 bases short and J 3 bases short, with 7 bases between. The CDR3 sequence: CASSWGLYNEQFF. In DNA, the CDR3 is TGTGCCAGCAGTTGGGGACTCTACAATGAGCAGTTCTTC.

Written as DNA, the CDR3 is TGTGCCAGCAGCTTATTGCGAGAGACCCAGTACTTC. This translates into CASSLLRETQYF. The chain recombines TRBV5-5 with TRBJ2-5; D is ambiguous. CDR3 length: 12 amino acids. Trimming removed 2 bases at V and 4 bases at J, with 6 bases between. Germline-derived CDR1 and CDR2 are SGHKS and YYEKEE (reference sequence). The complete variable domain, with remaining parts taken from reference TRBV5-5 and TRBJ2-5, reads DAGVTQSPTHLIKTRGQQVTLRCSPISGHKSVSWYQQVLGQGPQFIFQYYEKEERGRGNFPDRFSARQFPNYSSELNVNALLLGDSALYLCASSLLRETQYFGPGTRLLVL.

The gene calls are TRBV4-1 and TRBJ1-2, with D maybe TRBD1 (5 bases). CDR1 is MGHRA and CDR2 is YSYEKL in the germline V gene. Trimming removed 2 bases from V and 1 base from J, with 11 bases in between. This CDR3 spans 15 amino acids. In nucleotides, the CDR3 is TGCGCCAGCAGCCAACCATCGGGGGTTAACTATGGCTACACCTTC. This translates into CASSQPSGVNYGYTF.

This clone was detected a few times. CDR3 nucleotide sequence: TGTGCCAGTAGTTTTTGGGCTCTGGACAGGGGAAATCAGCCCCAGCATTTT. It encodes CASSFWALDRGNQPQHF. This chain connects TRBV19 to TRBJ1-5, with 9 nucleotides matching TRBD1. J was trimmed by 4 bases and V by 5 bases; bases with no gene match: 12. This CDR3 comprises 17 residues. Per germline, CDR1 LNHDA and CDR2 SQIVND (reference sequence).